The entry below gives a single T cell receptor beta chain sequence along with its context. The source of the sample is a study of blood T cell repertoires in COVID-19. The length of the CDR3 is 13 residues. The ends were cut back, 4 bases at V and 6 bases at J, with 9 bases in the middle. Germline assignment: CDR1 SNHLY and CDR2 FYNNEI. Repertoires were generated with immunoSEQ multiplex PCR, while TCRdb's copy carries only in-frame clones and drops some. The repertoire holds under 200,000 clones, with roughly 87% as singletons. The sequence derives from a woman in her 50s who had recovered from COVID-19. This chain joins TRBV2 and TRBJ1-4; D is perhaps TRBD1 (6 bases). What was sequenced was PBMCs or T cells enriched from blood (not recorded which). CDR3 in amino acids: CASSVRTDEKLFF. The CDR3 bases are TGTGCCAGCAGTGTCCGGACAGATGAAAAACTGTTTTTT.